These T cell receptor beta chains were read from a single sample in a study of blood T cell repertoires in COVID-19. The protocol was immunoSEQ multiplex PCR, while the TCRdb copy is restricted to in-frame clones and leaves out a portion. The sample carries some 31,000 clones, approximately 91% recorded once. The sequencing sample was made of peripheral blood. The receptors shown here come from a human donor with active COVID-19. The donor label of this sample is uncertain. CDR3s include the opening cysteine and the closing phenylalanine or tryptophan. Fields, in order: D gene, J gene, V gene, clone size, CDR3 DNA, CDR3 protein. The D gene is left open where the match is weak. Size is omitted from some rows. Given values are once, few, many or a class for expanded clones.

d_call: TRBD2; j_call: TRBJ2-3; v_call: TRBV18; clone_size: -; cdr3_nt: TGTGCCAGCTCACGCGGCTCTAGCGGGAGCACAGATACGCAGTATTTT; cdr3_aa: CASSRGSSGSTDTQYF
d_call: TRBD2; j_call: TRBJ2-7; v_call: TRBV7-2; clone_size: -; cdr3_nt: TGTGCCAGCAGCTCCGGGGGAGGGGAGCGCGAGCAGTACTTC; cdr3_aa: CASSSGGGEREQYF
d_call: TRBD1; j_call: TRBJ2-1; v_call: TRBV6-2/TRBV6-3; clone_size: -; cdr3_nt: TGTGCCAGCAGTTACTCAGGGGGCGCAAACAATGAGCAGTTCTTC; cdr3_aa: CASSYSGGANNEQFF
d_call: TRBD2; j_call: TRBJ2-5; v_call: TRBV5-6; clone_size: -; cdr3_nt: TGTGCCAGCAGCTTGGGTAGACTAGCGGGGGCCAACCAAGAGACCCAGTACTTC; cdr3_aa: CASSLGRLAGANQETQYF
d_call: -; j_call: TRBJ1-2; v_call: TRBV5-4; clone_size: once; cdr3_nt: TGTGCCAGCAGCCCACAGATTGACCCTAACTATGGCTACACCTTC; cdr3_aa: CASSPQIDPNYGYTF
d_call: TRBD2; j_call: TRBJ2-1; v_call: TRBV27; clone_size: -; cdr3_nt: TGTGCCAGCACCCCTTCGGGGCTAGCGGGGGAATTAAGGCAGTTCTTC; cdr3_aa: CASTPSGLAGELRQFF
d_call: TRBD1; j_call: TRBJ1-2; v_call: TRBV14; clone_size: -; cdr3_nt: TGTGCCAGCAGCCCGCAGGGGGCCCAAGGAATCAACTATGGCTACACCTTC; cdr3_aa: CASSPQGAQGINYGYTF
d_call: TRBD1; j_call: TRBJ2-7; v_call: TRBV5-1; clone_size: -; cdr3_nt: TGCGCCAGCAGCACGACAGGGGGATCCTACGAGCAGTACTTC; cdr3_aa: CASSTTGGSYEQYF
d_call: -; j_call: TRBJ1-6; v_call: TRBV5-6; clone_size: -; cdr3_nt: TGTGCCAGCAGCACGCAGGGGCTCTATAATTCACCCCTCCACTTT; cdr3_aa: CASSTQGLYNSPLHF
d_call: TRBD1; j_call: TRBJ2-2; v_call: TRBV24-1; clone_size: -; cdr3_nt: TGTGCCACCAGTGTTGGGACAGGGTGGACCGGGGAGCTGTTTTTT; cdr3_aa: CATSVGTGWTGELFF
d_call: TRBD1; j_call: TRBJ2-5; v_call: TRBV2; clone_size: -; cdr3_nt: TGTGCCAGCAGGGCGGACAGGGGGCCTCGGGAGACCCAGTACTTC; cdr3_aa: CASRADRGPRETQYF
d_call: -; j_call: TRBJ1-3; v_call: TRBV7-2; clone_size: -; cdr3_nt: TGTGCCAGCAAGGAGGGGATGAGCTCTGGAAACACCATATATTTT; cdr3_aa: CASKEGMSSGNTIYF
d_call: -; j_call: TRBJ1-1; v_call: TRBV20-1; clone_size: -; cdr3_nt: TGCAGTGCTAGTTTATGGAACACTGAAGCTTTCTTT; cdr3_aa: CSASLWNTEAFF
d_call: TRBD1; j_call: TRBJ2-5; v_call: TRBV11-2; clone_size: -; cdr3_nt: TGTGCCAGCAGCCCCGACCCGGACAGGGAAGAGACCCAGTACTTC; cdr3_aa: CASSPDPDREETQYF
d_call: -; j_call: TRBJ1-2; v_call: TRBV29-1; clone_size: -; cdr3_nt: TGCAGCGTTACTATAGGGGAATCCTATGGCTACACCTTC; cdr3_aa: CSVTIGESYGYTF
d_call: TRBD2; j_call: TRBJ2-7; v_call: TRBV11-2; clone_size: -; cdr3_nt: TGTGCCAGCAGCTTAGCGGGGGGGCCGTACGAGCAGTACTTC; cdr3_aa: CASSLAGGPYEQYF
d_call: -; j_call: TRBJ1-6; v_call: TRBV9; clone_size: -; cdr3_nt: TGTGCCAGCAGCCTACAGGGAGCTCTTAATTCACCCCTCCACTTT; cdr3_aa: CASSLQGALNSPLHF
d_call: TRBD2; j_call: TRBJ2-7; v_call: TRBV5-1; clone_size: -; cdr3_nt: TGCGCCAGCAGCTTGGCCCCTAGCGGTGCGGCGGGGGGGTACGAGCAGTACTTC; cdr3_aa: CASSLAPSGAAGGYEQYF
d_call: TRBD1; j_call: TRBJ2-7; v_call: TRBV29-1; clone_size: -; cdr3_nt: TGCAGCGTTGAGGGACAGGGATTCGAGCAGTACTTC; cdr3_aa: CSVEGQGFEQYF
d_call: -; j_call: TRBJ2-2; v_call: TRBV2; clone_size: -; cdr3_nt: TGTGCCAGCAACTCGGACAGGAACACCGGGGAGCTGTTTTTT; cdr3_aa: CASNSDRNTGELFF
d_call: TRBD2; j_call: TRBJ2-7; v_call: TRBV28; clone_size: -; cdr3_nt: TGTGCCAGCACCACGATCAGAGCGGGGCTCTTGGGGGAGCAGTACTTC; cdr3_aa: CASTTIRAGLLGEQYF
d_call: -; j_call: TRBJ2-6; v_call: TRBV13; clone_size: -; cdr3_nt: TGTGCCAGCAGCTTGCAGGGCGTCGCCCTAAGTGGGGCCAACGTCCTGACTTTC; cdr3_aa: CASSLQGVALSGANVLTF